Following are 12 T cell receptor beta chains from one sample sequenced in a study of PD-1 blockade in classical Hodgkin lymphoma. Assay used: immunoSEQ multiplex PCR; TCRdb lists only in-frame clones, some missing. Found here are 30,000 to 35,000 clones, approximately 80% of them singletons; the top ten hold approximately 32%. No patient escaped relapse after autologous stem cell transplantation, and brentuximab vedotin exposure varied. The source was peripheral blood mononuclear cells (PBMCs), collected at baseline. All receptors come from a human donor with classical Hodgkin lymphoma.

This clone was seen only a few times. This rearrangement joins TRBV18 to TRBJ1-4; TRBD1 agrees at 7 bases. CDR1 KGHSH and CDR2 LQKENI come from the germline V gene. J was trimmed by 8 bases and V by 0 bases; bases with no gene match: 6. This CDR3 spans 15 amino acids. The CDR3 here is CASSPPGQEGEKLFF. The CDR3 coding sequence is TGTGCCAGCTCACCACCCGGACAGGAAGGGGAAAAACTGTTTTTT. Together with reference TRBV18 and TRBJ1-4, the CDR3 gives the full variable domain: NAGVMQNPRHLVRRRGQEARLRCSPMKGHSHVYWYRQLPEEGLKFMVYLQKENIIDESGMPKERFSAEFPKEGPSILRIQQVVRGDSAAYFCASSPPGQEGEKLFFGSGTQLSVL.

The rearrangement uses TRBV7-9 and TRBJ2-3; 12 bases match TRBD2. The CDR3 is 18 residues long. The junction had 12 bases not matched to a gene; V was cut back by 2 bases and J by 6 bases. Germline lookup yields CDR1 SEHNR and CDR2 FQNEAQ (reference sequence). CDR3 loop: CASSLFNGLAGREDTQYF. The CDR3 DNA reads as TGTGCCAGCAGCTTATTCAACGGACTAGCGGGGAGGGAGGATACGCAGTATTTT.

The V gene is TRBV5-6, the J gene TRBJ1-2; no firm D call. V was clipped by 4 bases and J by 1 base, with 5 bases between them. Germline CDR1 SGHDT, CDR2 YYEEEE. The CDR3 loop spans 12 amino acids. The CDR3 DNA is TGTGCCAGCAGCAGGTTTAACTATGGCTACACCTTC. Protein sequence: CASSRFNYGYTF.

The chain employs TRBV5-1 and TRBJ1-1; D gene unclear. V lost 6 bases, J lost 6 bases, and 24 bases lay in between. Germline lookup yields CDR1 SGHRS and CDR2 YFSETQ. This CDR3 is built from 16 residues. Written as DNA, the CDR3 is TGCGCCAGCATGAGTTTACCGCTCCCGGATGTTGCTGAAGCTTTCTTT. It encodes CASMSLPLPDVAEAFF.

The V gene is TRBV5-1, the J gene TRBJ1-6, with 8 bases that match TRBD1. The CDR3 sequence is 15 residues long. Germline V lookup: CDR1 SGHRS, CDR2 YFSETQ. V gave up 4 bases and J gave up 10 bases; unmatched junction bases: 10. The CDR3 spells CASSTGQGQSSPLHF. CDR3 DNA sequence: TGCGCCAGCAGCACAGGACAGGGACAATCATCACCCCTCCACTTT.

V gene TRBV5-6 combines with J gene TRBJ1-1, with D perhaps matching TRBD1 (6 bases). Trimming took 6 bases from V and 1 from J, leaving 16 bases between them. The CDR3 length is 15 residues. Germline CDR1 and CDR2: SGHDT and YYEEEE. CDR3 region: CASNLGGPGNTEAFF. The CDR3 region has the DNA TGTGCCAGCAATCTCGGGGGGCCGGGGAACACTGAAGCTTTCTTT. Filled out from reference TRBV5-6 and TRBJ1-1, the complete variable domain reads DAGVTQSPTHLIKTRGQQVTLRCSPKSGHDTVSWYQQALGQGPQFIFQYYEEEERQRGNFPDRFSGHQFPNYSSELNVNALLLGDSALYLCASNLGGPGNTEAFFGQGTRLTVV.

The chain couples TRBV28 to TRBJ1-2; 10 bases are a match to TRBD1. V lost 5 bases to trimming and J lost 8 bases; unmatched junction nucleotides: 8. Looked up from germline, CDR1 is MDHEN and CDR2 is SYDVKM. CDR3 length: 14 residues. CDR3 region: CASSPSRDRGGYTF. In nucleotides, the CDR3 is TGTGCCAGCAGTCCGTCCCGGGACAGGGGCGGCTACACCTTC.

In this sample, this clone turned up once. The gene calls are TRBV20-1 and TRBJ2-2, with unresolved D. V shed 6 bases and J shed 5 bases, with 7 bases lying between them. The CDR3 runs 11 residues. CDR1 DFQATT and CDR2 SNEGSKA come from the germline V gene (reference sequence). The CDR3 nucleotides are TGCAGTGCCCTTTGGACCGGGGAGCTGTTTTTT. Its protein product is CSALWTGELFF.

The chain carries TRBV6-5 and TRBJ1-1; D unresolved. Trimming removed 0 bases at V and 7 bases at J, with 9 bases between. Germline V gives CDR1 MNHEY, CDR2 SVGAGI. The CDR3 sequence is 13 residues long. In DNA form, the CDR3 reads TGTGCCAGCAGTTACTCCGAATTTGGTGAAGCTTTCTTT. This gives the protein CASSYSEFGEAFF.

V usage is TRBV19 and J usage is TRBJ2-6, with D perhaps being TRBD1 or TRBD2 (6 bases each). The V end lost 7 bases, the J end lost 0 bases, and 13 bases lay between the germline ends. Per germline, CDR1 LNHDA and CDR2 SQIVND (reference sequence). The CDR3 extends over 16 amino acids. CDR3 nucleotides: TGTGCCAGTAACGGGGGCCCTGGCTCTGGGGCCAACGTCCTGACTTTC. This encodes CASNGGPGSGANVLTF.

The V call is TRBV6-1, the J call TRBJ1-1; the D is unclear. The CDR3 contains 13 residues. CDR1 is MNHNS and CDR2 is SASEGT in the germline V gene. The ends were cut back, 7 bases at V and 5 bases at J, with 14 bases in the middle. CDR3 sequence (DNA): TGTGCCAGCAACAAATTAACTGGGACTGAAGCTTTCTTT. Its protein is CASNKLTGTEAFF.

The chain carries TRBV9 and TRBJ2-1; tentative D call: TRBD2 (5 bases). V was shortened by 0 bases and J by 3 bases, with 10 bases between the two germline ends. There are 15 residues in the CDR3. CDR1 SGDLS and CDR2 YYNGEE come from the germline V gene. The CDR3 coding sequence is TGTGCCAGCAGCGTAGGATTGGGGAGCTACAATGAGCAGTTCTTC. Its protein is CASSVGLGSYNEQFF.